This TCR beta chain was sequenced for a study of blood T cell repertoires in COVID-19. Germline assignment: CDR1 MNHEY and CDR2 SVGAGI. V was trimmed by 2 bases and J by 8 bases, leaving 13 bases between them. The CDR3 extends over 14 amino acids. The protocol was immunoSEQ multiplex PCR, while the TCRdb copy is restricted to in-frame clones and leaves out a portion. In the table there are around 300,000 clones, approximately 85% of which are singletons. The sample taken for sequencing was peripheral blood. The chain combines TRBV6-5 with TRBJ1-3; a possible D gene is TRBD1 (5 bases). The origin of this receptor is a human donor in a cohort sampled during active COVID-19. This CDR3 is CASSYNRRSDTIYF. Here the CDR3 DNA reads TGTGCCAGCAGTTACAACAGGCGTTCGGACACCATATATTTT.